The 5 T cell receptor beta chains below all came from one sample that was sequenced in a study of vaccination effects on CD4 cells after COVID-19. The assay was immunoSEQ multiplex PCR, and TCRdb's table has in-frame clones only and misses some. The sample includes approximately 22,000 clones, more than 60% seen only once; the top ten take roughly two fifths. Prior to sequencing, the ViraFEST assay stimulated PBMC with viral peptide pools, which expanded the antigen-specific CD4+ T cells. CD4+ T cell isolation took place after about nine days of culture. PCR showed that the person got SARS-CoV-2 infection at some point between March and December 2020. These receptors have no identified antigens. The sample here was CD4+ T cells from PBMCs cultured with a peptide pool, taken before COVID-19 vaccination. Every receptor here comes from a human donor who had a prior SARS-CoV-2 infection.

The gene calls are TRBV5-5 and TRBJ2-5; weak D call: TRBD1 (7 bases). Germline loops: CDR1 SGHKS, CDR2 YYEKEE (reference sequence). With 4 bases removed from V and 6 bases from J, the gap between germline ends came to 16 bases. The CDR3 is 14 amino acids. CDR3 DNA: TGTGCCAGCAGCAGCAACAGGGGACTGCAGACCCAGTACTTC. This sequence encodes CASSSNRGLQTQYF.

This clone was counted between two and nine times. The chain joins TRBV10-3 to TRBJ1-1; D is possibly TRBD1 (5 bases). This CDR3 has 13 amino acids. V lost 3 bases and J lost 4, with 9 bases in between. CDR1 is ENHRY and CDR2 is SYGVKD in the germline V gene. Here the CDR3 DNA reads TGTGCCATCAGTGAATCAGGGTCCACTGAAGCTTTCTTT. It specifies CAISESGSTEAFF.

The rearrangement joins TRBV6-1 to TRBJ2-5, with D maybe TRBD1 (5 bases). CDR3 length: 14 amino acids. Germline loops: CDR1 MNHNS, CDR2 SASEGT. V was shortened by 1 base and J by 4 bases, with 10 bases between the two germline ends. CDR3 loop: CASSEEGLGETQYF. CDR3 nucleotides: TGTGCCAGCAGTGAAGAGGGGTTGGGAGAGACCCAGTACTTC.

The CDR3 protein is CASSEWAGNTIYF. In DNA form, the CDR3 reads TGTGCCAGCAGTGAATGGGCTGGAAACACCATATATTTT. The J gene is TRBJ1-3, the V gene TRBV6-1, with D hard to call. The germline CDR1 and CDR2 sequences are MNHNS and SASEGT. This CDR3 is built from 13 residues. Trimming left V 2 bases short and J 2 bases short, with 4 bases between.

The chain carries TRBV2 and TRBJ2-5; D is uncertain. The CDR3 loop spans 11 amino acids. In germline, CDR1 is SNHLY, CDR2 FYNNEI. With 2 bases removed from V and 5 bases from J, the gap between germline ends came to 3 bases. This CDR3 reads CASSERETQYF. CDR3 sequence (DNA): TGTGCCAGCAGTGAACGGGAGACCCAGTACTTC.